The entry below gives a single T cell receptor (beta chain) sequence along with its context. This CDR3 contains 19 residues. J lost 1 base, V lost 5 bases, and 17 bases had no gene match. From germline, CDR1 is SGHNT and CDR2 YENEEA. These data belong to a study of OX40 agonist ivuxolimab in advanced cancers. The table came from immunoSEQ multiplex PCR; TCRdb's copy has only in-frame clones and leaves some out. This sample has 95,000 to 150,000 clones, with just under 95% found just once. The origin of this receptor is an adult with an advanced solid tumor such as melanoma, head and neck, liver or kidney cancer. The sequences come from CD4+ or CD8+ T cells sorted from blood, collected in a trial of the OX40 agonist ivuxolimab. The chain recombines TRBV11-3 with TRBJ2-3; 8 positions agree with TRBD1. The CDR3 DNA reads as TGTGCCAGCAGCGCACCGGGCAGGGGGCTTGGAACTGGCACAGATACGCAGTATTTT. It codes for CASSAPGRGLGTGTDTQYF.